This T cell receptor (beta chain) was sequenced in a study of cytomegalovirus exposure and HLA in healthy donors. The CDR3 extends over 14 amino acids. The V end was cut by 4 bases, the J end by 9 bases, with 17 bases between. The germline V gene encodes CDR1 SGHTA and CDR2 FQGTGA. Vbeta (60) and Jbeta (13) primers were used in the PCR. The assay was immunoSEQ multiplex PCR, and TCRdb's table has in-frame clones only and misses some. The repertoire holds about 140,000 clones, with around 80% as singletons. In this sample, this clone turned up a few times. J is TRBJ2-3 and V is TRBV7-3, with D tentatively TRBD2 (6 bases). The TCR originated in a male donor in good health and CMV-seronegative. Sequenced material: PBMCs. CDR3 nucleotides: TGTGCCAGCAGCTCCGGATCTATGGGAGGCACGCAGTATTTT. It yields the protein CASSSGSMGGTQYF. The whole variable domain, remainder taken from reference TRBV7-3 and TRBJ2-3, is GAGVSQTPSNKVTEKGKYVELRCDPISGHTALYWYRQSLGQGPEFLIYFQGTGAADDSGLPNDRFFAVRPEGSVSTLKIQRTERGDSAVYLCASSSGSMGGTQYFGPGTRLTVL.